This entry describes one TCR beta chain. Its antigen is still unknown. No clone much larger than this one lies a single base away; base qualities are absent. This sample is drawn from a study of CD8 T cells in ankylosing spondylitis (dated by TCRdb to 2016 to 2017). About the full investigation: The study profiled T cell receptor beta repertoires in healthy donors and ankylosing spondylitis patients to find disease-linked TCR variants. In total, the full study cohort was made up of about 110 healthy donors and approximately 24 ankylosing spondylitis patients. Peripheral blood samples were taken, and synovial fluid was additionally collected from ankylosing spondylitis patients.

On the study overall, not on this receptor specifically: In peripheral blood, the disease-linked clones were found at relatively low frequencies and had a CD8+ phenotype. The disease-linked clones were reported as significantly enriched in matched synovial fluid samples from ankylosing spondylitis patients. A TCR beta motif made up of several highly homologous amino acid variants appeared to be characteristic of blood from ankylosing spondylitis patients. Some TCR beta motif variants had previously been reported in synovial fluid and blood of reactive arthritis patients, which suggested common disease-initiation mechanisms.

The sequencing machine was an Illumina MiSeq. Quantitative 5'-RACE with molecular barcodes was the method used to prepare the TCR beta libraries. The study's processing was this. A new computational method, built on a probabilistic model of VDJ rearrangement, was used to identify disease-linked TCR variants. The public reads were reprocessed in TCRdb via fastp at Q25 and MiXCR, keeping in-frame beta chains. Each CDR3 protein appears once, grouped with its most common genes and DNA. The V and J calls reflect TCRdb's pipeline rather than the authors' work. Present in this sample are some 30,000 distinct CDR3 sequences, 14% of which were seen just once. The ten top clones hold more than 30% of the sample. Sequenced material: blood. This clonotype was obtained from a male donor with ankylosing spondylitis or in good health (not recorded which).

The CDR3 in this case is CASRGQGKSGELFF. The DNA sequence is given as TGTGCCAGCAGGGGACAGGGAAAATCCGGGGAGCTGTTTTTT. The rearranged segments are TRBV4-2 and TRBJ2-2, with 9 middle bases fitting TRBD1. The CDR1 and CDR2 encoded by the germline V gene are LGHNA and YNFKEQ. The CDR3 runs 14 amino acids, cysteine and phenylalanine included. Solely the CDR3 DNA is kept, with 42 bases framed from the first base. V is cut back by 6 bases and J by 6 bases, with 5 bases in the junction unmatched.